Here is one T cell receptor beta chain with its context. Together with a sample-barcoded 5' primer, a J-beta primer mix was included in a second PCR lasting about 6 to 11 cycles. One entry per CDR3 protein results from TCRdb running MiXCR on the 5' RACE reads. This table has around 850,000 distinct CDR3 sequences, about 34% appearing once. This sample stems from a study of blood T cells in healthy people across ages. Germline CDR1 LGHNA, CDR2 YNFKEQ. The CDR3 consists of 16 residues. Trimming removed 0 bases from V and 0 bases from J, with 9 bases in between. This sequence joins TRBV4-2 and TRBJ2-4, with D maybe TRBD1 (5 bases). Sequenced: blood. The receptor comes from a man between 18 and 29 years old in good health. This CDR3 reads CASSQDGAVAKNIQYF. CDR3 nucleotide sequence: TGTGCCAGCAGCCAAGATGGGGCGGTAGCCAAAAACATTCAGTACTTC.